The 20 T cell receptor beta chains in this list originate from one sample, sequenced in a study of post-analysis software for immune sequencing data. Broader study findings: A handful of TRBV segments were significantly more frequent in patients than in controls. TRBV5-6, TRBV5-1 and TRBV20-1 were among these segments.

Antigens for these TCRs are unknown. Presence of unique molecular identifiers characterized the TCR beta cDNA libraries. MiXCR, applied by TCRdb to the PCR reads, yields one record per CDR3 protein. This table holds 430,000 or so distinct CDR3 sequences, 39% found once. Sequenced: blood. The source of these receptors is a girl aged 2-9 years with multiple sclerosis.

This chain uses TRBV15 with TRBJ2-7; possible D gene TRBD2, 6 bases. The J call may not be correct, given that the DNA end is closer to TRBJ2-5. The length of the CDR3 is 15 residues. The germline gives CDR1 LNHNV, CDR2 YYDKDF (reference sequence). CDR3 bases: TGTGCCACCAGCAGGACGTACCGGGGGCAAGAGACCCAGTACTTC. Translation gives CATSRTYRGQETQYF.

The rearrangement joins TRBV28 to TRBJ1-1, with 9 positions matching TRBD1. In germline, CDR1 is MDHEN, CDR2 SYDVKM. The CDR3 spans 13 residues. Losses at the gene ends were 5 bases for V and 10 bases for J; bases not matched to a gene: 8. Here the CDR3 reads CASSPIQGARAFF. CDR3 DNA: TGTGCCAGCAGTCCTATACAGGGGGCGCGAGCTTTCTTT.

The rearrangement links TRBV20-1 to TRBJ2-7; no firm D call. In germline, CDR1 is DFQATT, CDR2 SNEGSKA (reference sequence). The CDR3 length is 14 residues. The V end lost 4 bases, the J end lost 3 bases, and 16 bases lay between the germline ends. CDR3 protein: CSATPDPIFYEQYF. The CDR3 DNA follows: TGCAGTGCTACACCCGACCCAATTTTCTACGAGCAGTACTTC.

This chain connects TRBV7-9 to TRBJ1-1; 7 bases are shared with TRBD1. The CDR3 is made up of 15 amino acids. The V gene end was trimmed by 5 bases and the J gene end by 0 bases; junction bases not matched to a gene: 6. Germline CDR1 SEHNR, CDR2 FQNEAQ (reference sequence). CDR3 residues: CASSGDRDMNTEAFF. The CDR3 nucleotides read TGTGCCAGCAGCGGAGACAGGGACATGAACACTGAAGCTTTCTTT. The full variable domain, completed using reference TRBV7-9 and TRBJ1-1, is DTGVSQNPRHKITKRGQNVTFRCDPISEHNRLYWYRQTLGQGPEFLTYFQNEAQLEKSRLLSDRFSAERPKGSFSTLEIQRTEQGDSAMYLCASSGDRDMNTEAFFGQGTRLTVV.

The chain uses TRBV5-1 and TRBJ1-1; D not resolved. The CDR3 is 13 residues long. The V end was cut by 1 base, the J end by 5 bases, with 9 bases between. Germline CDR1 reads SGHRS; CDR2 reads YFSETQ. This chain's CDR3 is CASSLNGGTEAFF. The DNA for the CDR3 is TGCGCCAGCAGCTTGAACGGTGGTACTGAAGCTTTCTTT.

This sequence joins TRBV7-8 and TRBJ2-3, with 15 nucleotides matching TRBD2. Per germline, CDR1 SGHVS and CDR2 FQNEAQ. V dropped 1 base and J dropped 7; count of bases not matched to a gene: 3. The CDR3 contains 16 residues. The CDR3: CASSLGTSGGVNTQYF. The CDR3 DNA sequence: TGTGCCAGCAGCTTAGGGACTAGCGGGGGGGTAAATACGCAGTATTTT.

The CDR3 loop reads CSVENGNYGYTF. DNA of the CDR3: TGCAGCGTTGAAAACGGTAACTATGGCTACACCTTC. The chain links TRBV29-1 to TRBJ1-2; unclear D gene. The CDR3 runs to 12 residues. Germline values: CDR1 SQVTM, CDR2 ANQGSEA. Trimming removed 2 bases from V and 1 base from J, with 5 bases in between.

The CDR3 spells CASSQDPETTGRTMNTEAFF. The CDR3 DNA is TGCGCCAGCAGCCAAGATCCTGAGACGACAGGGAGAACTATGAACACTGAAGCTTTCTTT. J is TRBJ1-1 and V is TRBV4-1, with 7 bases lining up with TRBD1. This CDR3 comprises 20 residues. Germline trimming cut 0 bases from V and 0 bases from J; bases unmatched to any gene: 16. Germline V gene lookup returns CDR1 MGHRA and CDR2 YSYEKL.

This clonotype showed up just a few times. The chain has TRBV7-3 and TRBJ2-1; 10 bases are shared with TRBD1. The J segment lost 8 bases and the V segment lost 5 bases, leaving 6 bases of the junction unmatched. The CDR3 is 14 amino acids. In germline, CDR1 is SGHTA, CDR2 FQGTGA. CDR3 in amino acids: CASSPDRGRDEQFF. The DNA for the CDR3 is TGTGCCAGCAGCCCCGACAGGGGGCGCGATGAGCAGTTCTTC.

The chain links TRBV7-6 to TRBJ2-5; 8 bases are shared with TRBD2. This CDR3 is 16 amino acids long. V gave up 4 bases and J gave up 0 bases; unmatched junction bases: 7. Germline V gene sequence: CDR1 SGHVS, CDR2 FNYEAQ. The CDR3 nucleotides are TGTGCCAGCAGCTCTGAACTAGCGGAGTACCAAGAGACCCAGTACTTC. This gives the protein CASSSELAEYQETQYF.

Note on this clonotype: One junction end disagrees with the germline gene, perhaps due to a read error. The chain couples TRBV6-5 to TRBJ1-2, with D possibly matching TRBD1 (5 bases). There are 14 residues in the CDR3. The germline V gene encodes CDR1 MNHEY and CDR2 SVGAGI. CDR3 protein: CTSSSHRREYGYTF. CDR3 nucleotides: TGTACCAGCAGTTCCCATCGCAGGGAATATGGCTACACCTTC.

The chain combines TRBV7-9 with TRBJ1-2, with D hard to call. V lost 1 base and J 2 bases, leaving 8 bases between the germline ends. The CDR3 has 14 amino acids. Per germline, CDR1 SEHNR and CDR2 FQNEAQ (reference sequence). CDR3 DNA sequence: TGTGCCAGCAGCTTAGATAACGGAAACTATGGCTACACCTTC. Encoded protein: CASSLDNGNYGYTF.

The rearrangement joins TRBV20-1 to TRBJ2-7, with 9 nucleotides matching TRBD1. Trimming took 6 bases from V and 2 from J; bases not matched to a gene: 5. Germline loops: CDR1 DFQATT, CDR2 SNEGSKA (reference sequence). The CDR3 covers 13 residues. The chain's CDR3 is CSALRQGAYEQYF. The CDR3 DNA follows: TGCAGTGCCTTGAGACAGGGGGCCTACGAGCAGTACTTC.

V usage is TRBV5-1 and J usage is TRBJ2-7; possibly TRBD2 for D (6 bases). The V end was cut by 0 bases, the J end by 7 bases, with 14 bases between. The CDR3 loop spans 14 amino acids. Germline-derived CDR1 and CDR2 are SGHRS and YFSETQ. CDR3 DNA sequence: TGCGCCAGCAGCTTGGACGGGGGACCTGGTGAGCAGTACTTC. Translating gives CASSLDGGPGEQYF.

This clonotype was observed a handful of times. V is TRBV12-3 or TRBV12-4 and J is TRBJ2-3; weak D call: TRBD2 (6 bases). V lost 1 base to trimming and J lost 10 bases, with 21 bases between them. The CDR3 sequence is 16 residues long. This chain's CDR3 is CASSLGIREPVVAQYF. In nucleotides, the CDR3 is TGTGCCAGCAGTTTAGGCATACGGGAGCCCGTGGTGGCGCAGTATTTT.

The CDR3 here is CAGSTSGPYNEQFF. The CDR3, as DNA: TGTGCCGGCTCGACTAGCGGCCCATACAATGAGCAGTTCTTC. The chain uses TRBV27 and TRBJ2-1; 9 bases match TRBD2. CDR3 length: 14 residues. After removal of 11 bases from V and 4 bases from J, the junction contained 9 bases not matched to a gene. Germline V gene lookup returns CDR1 MNHEY and CDR2 SMNVEV (reference sequence).

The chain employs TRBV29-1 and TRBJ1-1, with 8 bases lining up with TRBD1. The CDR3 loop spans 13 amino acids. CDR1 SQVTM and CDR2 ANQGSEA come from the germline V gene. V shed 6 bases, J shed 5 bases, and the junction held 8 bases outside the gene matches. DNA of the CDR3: TGCAGCGTGAAGGGACAGGTAGAAACTGAAGCTTTCTTT. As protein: CSVKGQVETEAFF.

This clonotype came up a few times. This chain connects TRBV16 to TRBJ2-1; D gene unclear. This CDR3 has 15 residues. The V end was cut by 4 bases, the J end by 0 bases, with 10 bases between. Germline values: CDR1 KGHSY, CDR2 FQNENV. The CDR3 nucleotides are TGTGCCAGCAGCCCAGACGTGAGCTCCTACAATGAGCAGTTCTTC. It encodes CASSPDVSSYNEQFF.

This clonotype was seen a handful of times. The CDR3 loop is CSVESLAGGFYEQYF. In DNA form, the CDR3 reads TGCAGCGTTGAATCCCTAGCGGGAGGGTTCTACGAGCAGTACTTC. V and J are TRBV29-1 and TRBJ2-5; 12 positions match TRBD2. The closer fit of TRBJ2-7 to the DNA end suggests the J call may be wrong. CDR1 SQVTM and CDR2 ANQGSEA come from the germline V gene. The CDR3 loop spans 15 amino acids.

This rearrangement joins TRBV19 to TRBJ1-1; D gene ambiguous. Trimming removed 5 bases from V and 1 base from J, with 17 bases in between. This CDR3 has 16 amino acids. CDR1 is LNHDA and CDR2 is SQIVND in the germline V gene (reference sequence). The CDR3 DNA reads TGTGCCAGTAGTCACATGTTAGGAGTCCAGAACACTGAAGCTTTCTTT. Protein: CASSHMLGVQNTEAFF.